Below are 25 T cell receptor beta chains sequenced from a single sample in a study of cytomegalovirus exposure and HLA in healthy donors. The primer mix had 60 Vbeta and 13 Jbeta primers. The protocol was immunoSEQ multiplex PCR, while the TCRdb copy is restricted to in-frame clones and leaves out a portion. The table shows 95,000 to 150,000 clones, with around 86% occurring only once. Sequencing used PBMCs. These receptors all come from a man younger than 45 in good health and CMV-seronegative.

This clone has a handful of counts. The V and J genes are TRBV5-5 and TRBJ2-5; TRBD2 matches 8 bases. Germline V CDR1 and CDR2: SGHKS, YYEKEE (reference sequence). The CDR3 contains 15 residues. V gave up 1 base and J gave up 1 base; unmatched junction bases: 3. This chain's CDR3 is CASSLLAGLQETQYF. CDR3 coding DNA: TGTGCCAGCAGCTTGTTAGCGGGGCTCCAAGAGACCCAGTACTTC. Combining the CDR3 with reference TRBV5-5 and TRBJ2-5 gives the whole variable domain DAGVTQSPTHLIKTRGQQVTLRCSPISGHKSVSWYQQVLGQGPQFIFQYYEKEERGRGNFPDRFSARQFPNYSSELNVNALLLGDSALYLCASSLLAGLQETQYFGPGTRLLVL.

V is TRBV5-8 and J is TRBJ1-5; 11 bases agree with TRBD1. V shed 1 base, J shed 7 bases, and the junction held 7 bases outside the gene matches. Per the germline V gene, CDR1 is SGHTS and CDR2 is YDEGEE. The CDR3 is made up of 16 amino acids. The CDR3 loop reads CASSLWGTGGGQPQHF. The DNA for the CDR3 is TGTGCCAGCAGCTTGTGGGGGACAGGGGGAGGACAGCCCCAGCATTTT.

This chain connects TRBV6-1 to TRBJ2-7, with D possibly being TRBD1 (6 bases). Trimming removed 4 bases at V and 1 base at J, with 11 bases between. Germline V lookup: CDR1 MNHNS, CDR2 SASEGT. The CDR3 consists of 14 residues. The CDR3 DNA reads as TGTGCCAGCAGTGCTAGTACAGGGTCCTACGAGCAGTACTTC. It codes for CASSASTGSYEQYF.

The CDR3 is CASTRVGLAGETQYF. CDR3 nucleotide sequence: TGTGCCAGCACCCGAGTCGGACTAGCGGGAGAGACCCAGTACTTC. The chain links TRBV7-2 to TRBJ2-5; 11 bases agree with TRBD2. This CDR3 spans 15 amino acids. Germline V gene data show CDR1 as SGHTA and CDR2 as FQGNSA. The V segment lost 7 bases and the J segment 4 bases; nucleotides outside the gene matches: 8.

The V gene is TRBV11-2, the J gene TRBJ2-2; 11 bases are shared with TRBD2. Germline CDR1 reads SGHAT; CDR2 reads FQNNGV. J gave up 10 bases and V 4 bases, and 14 bases lay outside the gene matches. The CDR3 totals 17 residues. CDR3 region: CASSWTWLAGGKEELFF. CDR3 nucleotide sequence: TGTGCCAGCAGCTGGACCTGGCTAGCGGGGGGAAAGGAGGAGCTGTTTTTT.

The gene calls are TRBV7-9 and TRBJ1-2, with TRBD1 as a possible D gene (6 bases). CDR1 and CDR2 from the germline V gene are SEHNR and FQNEAQ (reference sequence). There are 14 residues in the CDR3. V dropped 3 bases and J dropped 8 bases, with 16 bases sitting between them. This chain's CDR3 is CASSFTGSASGYTF. The CDR3 region has the DNA TGTGCCAGCAGCTTTACAGGGTCGGCTTCCGGCTACACCTTC.

The chain combines TRBV10-1 with TRBJ2-4; 7 bases are a match to TRBD1. The germline CDR1 and CDR2 sequences are WNHNN and SYGVQD (reference sequence). The J segment lost 5 bases and the V segment lost 6 bases, leaving 7 bases of the junction unmatched. There are 14 residues in the CDR3. CDR3 region: CASRPRQGQNIQYF. The CDR3 DNA reads TGCGCCAGCAGACCCCGACAGGGCCAAAACATTCAGTACTTC.

The CDR3 sequence is CASSLTDNSDTQYF. The CDR3, as DNA: TGTGCCAGCAGCCTCACGGACAACTCAGATACGCAGTATTTT. The chain joins TRBV13 to TRBJ2-3; a possible D gene is TRBD1 (5 bases). Germline V gene sequence: CDR1 PRHDT, CDR2 FYEKMQ (reference sequence). The CDR3 runs to 14 residues. V was cut by 5 bases and J by 4 bases, with 13 bases left in between.

The rearrangement uses TRBV2 and TRBJ1-6, with TRBD1 matching over 9 bases. The germline CDR1 and CDR2 sequences are SNHLY and FYNNEI. J lost 10 bases, V lost 8 bases, and 9 bases had no gene match. The CDR3 has 14 amino acids. CDR3 in amino acids: CASVLDRGGSPLHF. In nucleotides, the CDR3 is TGTGCCAGCGTTTTGGACAGGGGCGGGTCACCCCTCCACTTT.

The chain is built from TRBV6-1 and TRBJ2-3, with TRBD2 matching over 11 bases. V lost 3 bases, J lost 4 bases, and 6 bases stayed unmatched. This CDR3 contains 16 residues. CDR1 and CDR2 (germline): MNHNS, SASEGT. The CDR3 loop is CASSDLSGGASDTQYF. The DNA for the CDR3 is TGTGCCAGCAGTGATCTTAGCGGGGGGGCCTCAGATACGCAGTATTTT.

This clone came up once. This rearrangement joins TRBV10-1 to TRBJ2-3, with 10 nucleotides matching TRBD2. This CDR3 region has 15 residues. Germline lookup yields CDR1 WNHNN and CDR2 SYGVQD (reference sequence). Trimming removed 5 bases from V and 6 bases from J; junction bases left unmatched: 8. DNA of the CDR3: TGCGCCAGCAGTCCCACAGCGGGGGGGTCGGATACGCAGTATTTT. This translates into CASSPTAGGSDTQYF.

This chain links TRBV5-1 with TRBJ2-7; D possibly corresponds to TRBD1 (5 bases). This CDR3 has 14 amino acids. The ends were cut back, 0 bases at V and 5 bases at J, with 12 bases in the middle. The germline CDR1 and CDR2 sequences are SGHRS and YFSETQ. The CDR3 protein is CASSLASGIHEQYF. The CDR3 DNA follows: TGCGCCAGCAGCTTGGCCTCAGGGATCCACGAGCAGTACTTC.

The chain recombines TRBV2 with TRBJ1-3, with D possibly TRBD1 on 5 matching bases. This CDR3 is built from 14 residues. V lost 3 bases and J lost 2, with 8 bases in between. In germline, CDR1 is SNHLY, CDR2 FYNNEI. The CDR3 DNA reads TGTGCCAGCAGTGATCAGGGCCCTGGAAACACCATATATTTT. Its translation: CASSDQGPGNTIYF.

The table lists this clone with a few counts. CDR3 loop: CASSYSTDPTEAFF. CDR3 DNA: TGTGCCAGCAGTTATTCGACAGACCCCACTGAAGCTTTCTTT. V is TRBV6-6 and J is TRBJ1-1, with a possible D match to TRBD1 (5 bases). Trimming stripped 3 bases from V and 4 bases from J, with 12 bases between. Looked up from germline, CDR1 is MNHNY and CDR2 is SVGAGI (reference sequence). CDR3 size: 14 residues.

This clone was recorded once. The J gene is TRBJ2-2, the V gene TRBV6-5; 10 bases fit TRBD2. Germline V lookup: CDR1 MNHEY, CDR2 SVGAGI. The CDR3 spans 16 residues. V was pared by 8 bases and J by 5 bases, with 11 bases of the junction left unmatched. Here the CDR3 DNA reads TGTGCCAGCCGTTCGGGACTAGCGTTGGGTACCGGGGAGCTGTTTTTT. Translation: CASRSGLALGTGELFF.

This chain connects TRBV19 to TRBJ1-2; TRBD1 might be the D (6 bases). The germline V and J ends were trimmed by 6 bases and 3 bases, with 17 bases remaining between them. Per germline, CDR1 LNHDA and CDR2 SQIVND (reference sequence). The CDR3 is 15 residues long. This CDR3 is CASRPSGEGYYGYTF. The CDR3 DNA follows: TGTGCCAGTAGGCCTTCAGGGGAGGGTTACTATGGCTACACCTTC.

The CDR3 here is CASTLGGQNNSPLHF. The CDR3 DNA sequence: TGTGCCAGTACACTGGGGGGACAGAATAATTCACCCCTCCACTTT. The chain recombines TRBV19 with TRBJ1-6; TRBD1 matches at 7 bases. The ends lost 7 bases at V and 5 bases at J; junction bases unmatched: 8. The CDR3 contains 15 residues. The germline gives CDR1 LNHDA, CDR2 SQIVND (reference sequence).

This chain connects TRBV9 to TRBJ2-5; TRBD2 aligns across 15 bases. V was pared by 0 bases and J by 4 bases, with 4 bases of the junction left unmatched. The CDR3 loop spans 17 amino acids. Germline CDR1 SGDLS, CDR2 YYNGEE. The DNA of the CDR3 is TGTGCCAGCAGCGTAGGGACTAGCGGGGGGGCCCTAGAGACCCAGTACTTC. As protein: CASSVGTSGGALETQYF.

The sample holds one count of this clone. The gene calls are TRBV19 and TRBJ1-4; D unclear. CDR1 and CDR2 from the germline V gene are LNHDA and SQIVND (reference sequence). V was clipped by 3 bases and J by 10 bases, with 12 bases between them. This CDR3 is built from 13 residues. The CDR3 loop is CASSIVEVGKLFF. In DNA, the CDR3 is TGTGCCAGTAGTATCGTAGAGGTTGGAAAACTGTTTTTT.

This clone came up a few times. The V and J genes are TRBV6-5 and TRBJ2-3, with TRBD2 as a possible D gene (5 bases). Germline V gene sequence: CDR1 MNHEY, CDR2 SVGAGI. This CDR3 contains 13 residues. V shed 10 bases and J shed 0 bases, with 11 bases lying between them. CDR3 region: CATTRSSTDTQYF. CDR3 sequence (DNA): TGTGCCACCACTAGGTCTAGCACAGATACGCAGTATTTT.

The chain combines TRBV11-2 with TRBJ1-3; possible D gene TRBD1, 6 bases. Germline CDR1 and CDR2: SGHAT and FQNNGV. The CDR3 sequence is 14 residues long. V was cut by 0 bases and J by 4 bases, with 7 bases left in between. Here the CDR3 reads CASSLDRGGNTIYF. The CDR3 DNA reads as TGTGCCAGCAGCTTAGACAGGGGCGGAAACACCATATATTTT.

This sequence joins TRBV2 and TRBJ1-2; 8 bases align to TRBD1. The CDR3 totals 17 residues. Germline CDR1 and CDR2: SNHLY and FYNNEI. V shed 3 bases and J 5 bases; nucleotides not matched to a gene: 14. Here the CDR3 DNA reads TGTGCCAGCAGTGACCCTCTAGGGAACAGGGGGGATTATGGCTACACCTTC. Protein product: CASSDPLGNRGDYGYTF.

This chain connects TRBV7-9 to TRBJ1-1; 7 bases agree with TRBD1. J gave up 5 bases and V 5 bases, and 20 bases lay outside the gene matches. The CDR3 sequence is 18 residues long. Germline CDR1 reads SEHNR; CDR2 reads FQNEAQ (reference sequence). DNA for the CDR3: TGTGCCAGCAGCCCTAAGATCGCCCAAACAGGGGATCGGACTGAAGCTTTCTTT. This gives the protein CASSPKIAQTGDRTEAFF. Supplemented by reference TRBV7-9 and TRBJ1-1, the full variable domain reads DTGVSQNPRHKITKRGQNVTFRCDPISEHNRLYWYRQTLGQGPEFLTYFQNEAQLEKSRLLSDRFSAERPKGSFSTLEIQRTEQGDSAMYLCASSPKIAQTGDRTEAFFGQGTRLTVV.

The chain has TRBV6-5 and TRBJ2-7; D unclear. Germline V gene lookup returns CDR1 MNHEY and CDR2 SVGAGI. With 4 bases removed from V and 3 bases from J, the gap between germline ends came to 10 bases. The CDR3 sequence is 13 residues long. The CDR3 nucleotides read TGTGCCAGCAGTTCCTCGTCCGGCTACGAGCAGTACTTC. This translates into CASSSSSGYEQYF.

CDR3 residues: CASSLERGEQFF. CDR3 in DNA: TGTGCCAGCAGCCTCGAGCGGGGGGAGCAGTTCTTC. The chain joins TRBV7-9 to TRBJ2-1; 8 positions agree with TRBD2. The CDR3 extends over 12 amino acids. From germline, CDR1 is SEHNR and CDR2 FQNEAQ (reference sequence). The V segment lost 5 bases and the J segment 10 bases; nucleotides outside the gene matches: 4.